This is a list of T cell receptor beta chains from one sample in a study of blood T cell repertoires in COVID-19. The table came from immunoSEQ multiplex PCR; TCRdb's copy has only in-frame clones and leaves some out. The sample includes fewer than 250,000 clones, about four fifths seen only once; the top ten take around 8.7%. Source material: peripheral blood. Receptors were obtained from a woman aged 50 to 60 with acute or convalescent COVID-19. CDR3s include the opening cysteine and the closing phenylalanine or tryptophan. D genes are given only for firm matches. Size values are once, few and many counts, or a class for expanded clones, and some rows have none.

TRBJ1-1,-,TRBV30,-,CAWRLGANTEAFF,TGTGCCTGGAGGTTGGGGGCGAACACTGAAGCTTTCTTT
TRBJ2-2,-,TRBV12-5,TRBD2,CASGLRTSGSGDTGELFF,TGTGCTAGTGGTTTGAGGACTAGCGGGAGTGGGGACACCGGGGAGCTGTTTTTT
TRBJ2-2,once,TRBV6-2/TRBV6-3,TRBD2,CASSTPGLAGSGELFF,TGTGCCAGCAGTACACCGGGACTAGCGGGATCTGGGGAGCTGTTTTTT
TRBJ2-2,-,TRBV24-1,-,CATSDLDRGLANTGELFF,TGTGCCACCAGTGACCTGGACAGGGGACTAGCGAACACCGGGGAGCTGTTTTTT
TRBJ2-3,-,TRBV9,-,CASSGTSTDTQYF,TGTGCCAGCAGCGGGACTAGCACAGATACGCAGTATTTT
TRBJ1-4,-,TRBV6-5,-,CASSGRRGREKLFF,TGTGCCAGCAGCGGGAGGAGGGGCCGAGAAAAACTGTTTTTT
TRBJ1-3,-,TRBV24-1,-,CATSDCARGGLAGPPSGNTIYF,TGTGCCACCAGTGATTGCGCCCGGGGGGGACTGGCAGGGCCACCCTCTGGAAACACCATATATTTT
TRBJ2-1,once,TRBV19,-,CASSIWENEQFF,TGTGCCAGTAGTATCTGGGAGAATGAGCAGTTCTTC
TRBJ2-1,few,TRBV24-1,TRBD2,CATEGTSGSSYNEQFF,TGTGCCACCGAGGGGACTAGCGGGAGTTCCTACAATGAGCAGTTCTTC
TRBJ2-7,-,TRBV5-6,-,CASSLAGQAYEQYF,TGTGCCAGCAGCTTGGCTGGACAAGCCTACGAGCAGTACTTC
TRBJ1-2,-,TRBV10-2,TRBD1,CASSDQGAYGYTF,TGCGCCAGCAGTGATCAGGGGGCCTATGGCTACACCTTC
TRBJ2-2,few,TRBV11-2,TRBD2,CASSRLAGGPSGELFF,TGTGCCAGCAGCAGATTAGCGGGAGGGCCATCCGGGGAGCTGTTTTTT
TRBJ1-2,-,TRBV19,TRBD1,CASSNRDRVKGYTF,TGTGCCAGTAGTAACCGGGACAGGGTAAAAGGCTACACCTTC
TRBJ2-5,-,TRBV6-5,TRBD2,CASSSSPGGQETQYF,TGTGCCAGCAGTTCCTCCCCGGGAGGTCAAGAGACCCAGTACTTC
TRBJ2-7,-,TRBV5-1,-,CASSLGQRSYEQYF,TGCGCCAGCAGCTTGGGACAGAGATCCTACGAGCAGTACTTC
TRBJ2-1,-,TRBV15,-,CATSRALNEQFF,TGTGCCACCAGCAGAGCCCTAAATGAGCAGTTCTTC
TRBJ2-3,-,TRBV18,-,CASSPPTPGWADTQYF,TGTGCCAGCTCACCACCGACTCCCGGTTGGGCAGATACGCAGTATTTT
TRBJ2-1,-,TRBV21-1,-,CASSKDEAGGKDEQFF,TGTGCCAGCAGCAAAGATGAGGCAGGGGGGAAGGATGAGCAGTTCTTC
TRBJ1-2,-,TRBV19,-,CASSRQNYGYTF,TGTGCCAGTAGCCGACAGAACTATGGCTACACCTTC
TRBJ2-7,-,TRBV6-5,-,CASSYNREWYEQYF,TGTGCCAGCAGTTACAACAGGGAGTGGTACGAGCAGTACTTC
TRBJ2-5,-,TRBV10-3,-,CAISDPGYGLKQETQYF,TGTGCCATCAGTGACCCCGGATACGGACTGAAACAAGAGACCCAGTACTTC
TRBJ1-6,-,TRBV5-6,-,CASSLWRSPLHF,TGTGCCAGCAGCTTGTGGAGGTCACCCCTCCACTTT
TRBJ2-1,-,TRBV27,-,CASRSVVNEQFF,TGTGCCAGCAGGAGCGTTGTAAATGAGCAGTTCTTC
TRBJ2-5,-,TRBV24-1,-,CATQRQGGETQYF,TGTGCCACTCAAAGGCAGGGAGGAGAGACCCAGTACTTC
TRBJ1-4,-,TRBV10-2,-,CASRRVLEVEKLFF,TGCGCCAGCAGACGAGTACTAGAGGTTGAAAAACTGTTTTTT
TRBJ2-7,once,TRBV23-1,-,CASVNTIYLSYEQYF,TGCGCCAGCGTAAACACAATTTACCTTTCCTACGAGCAGTACTTC
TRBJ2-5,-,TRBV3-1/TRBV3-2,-,CASSQDGGQETQYF,TGTGCCAGCAGCCAAGATGGAGGCCAAGAGACCCAGTACTTC
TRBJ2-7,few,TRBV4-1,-,CASSQEGPGFSYEQYF,TGCGCCAGCAGCCAAGAGGGTCCAGGGTTCTCCTACGAGCAGTACTTC
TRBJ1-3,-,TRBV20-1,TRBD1,CSASNRGLRGNTIYF,TGCAGTGCTAGTAACAGGGGTCTAAGAGGAAACACCATATATTTT
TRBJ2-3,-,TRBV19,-,CASSILGLGTDTQYF,TGTGCCAGTAGTATTCTAGGACTTGGCACAGATACGCAGTATTTT
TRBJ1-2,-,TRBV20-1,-,CSAKTVWGYTF,TGCAGTGCTAAAACAGTGTGGGGCTACACCTTC
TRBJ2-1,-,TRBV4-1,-,CASSQPPGTYNEQFF,TGCGCCAGCAGCCAACCCCCGGGAACCTACAATGAGCAGTTCTTC
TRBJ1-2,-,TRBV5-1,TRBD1,CASTDAGTGALSYGYTF,TGCGCCAGCACCGACGCAGGGACAGGGGCCCTAAGCTATGGCTACACCTTC
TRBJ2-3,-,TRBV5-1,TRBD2,CASSLQAGGSTDTQYF,TGCGCCTCCAGCCTCCAAGCGGGGGGGAGCACAGATACGCAGTATTTT
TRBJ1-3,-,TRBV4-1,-,CASSQEGQGLGGNTIYF,TGCGCCAGCAGCCAAGAGGGCCAGGGGCTCGGTGGAAACACCATATATTTT
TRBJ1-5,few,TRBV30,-,CAWSVRGQSNQPQHF,TGTGCCTGGAGTGTACGAGGACAGAGCAATCAGCCCCAGCATTTT
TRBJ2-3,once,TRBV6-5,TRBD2,CASSLTGGSVADTQYF,TGTGCCAGCAGTTTAACTGGCGGGAGTGTCGCAGATACGCAGTATTTT
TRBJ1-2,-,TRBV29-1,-,CSVDSGGGGTGEGYTF,TGCAGCGTGGATTCCGGAGGGGGGGGCACGGGAGAAGGCTACACCTTC
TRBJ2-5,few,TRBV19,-,CASRRDTQETQYF,TGTGCCAGTAGACGGGACACCCAAGAGACCCAGTACTTC
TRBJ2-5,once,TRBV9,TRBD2,CASSAGLVVETQYF,TGTGCCAGCAGCGCCGGACTAGTGGTAGAGACCCAGTACTTC
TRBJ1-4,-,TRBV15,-,CATSSHGINEKLFF,TGTGCCACCAGCAGCCACGGGATTAATGAAAAACTGTTTTTT
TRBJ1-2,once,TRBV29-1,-,CSVPRLDGYTF,TGCAGCGTTCCCCGACTCGATGGCTACACCTTC
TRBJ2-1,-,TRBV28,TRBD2,CASSLSGRVYNEQFF,TGTGCCAGCAGCCTTAGCGGGCGGGTTTACAATGAGCAGTTCTTC
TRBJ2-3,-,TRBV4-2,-,CASSQDSKAADTQYF,TGTGCCAGCAGCCAAGATTCCAAAGCGGCAGATACGCAGTATTTT
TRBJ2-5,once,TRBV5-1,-,CASSFRAGKAETQYF,TGCGCCAGCAGCTTTCGGGCAGGGAAGGCCGAGACCCAGTACTTC
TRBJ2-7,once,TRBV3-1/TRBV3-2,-,CASSPRGGGTPYEQYF,TGTGCCAGCAGCCCGAGAGGGGGTGGAACTCCCTACGAGCAGTACTTC
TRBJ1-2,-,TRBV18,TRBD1,CASSPPGFRDREEYTF,TGTGCCAGCTCACCACCTGGATTTAGGGACAGGGAGGAGTACACCTTC
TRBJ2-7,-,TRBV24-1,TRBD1,CATSDSGTGFYEQYF,TGTGCCACCAGTGATTCGGGGACAGGGTTCTACGAGCAGTACTTC
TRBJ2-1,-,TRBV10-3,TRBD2,CAISDRGLAGENNEQFF,TGTGCCATCAGTGATCGGGGACTAGCGGGAGAAAACAATGAGCAGTTCTTC
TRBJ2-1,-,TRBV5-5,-,CASSPEGTHVNEQFF,TGTGCCAGCAGCCCGGAGGGAACCCACGTAAATGAGCAGTTCTTC
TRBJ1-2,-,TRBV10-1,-,CASGEIQGGYTF,TGCGCCAGCGGAGAGATCCAAGGTGGCTACACCTTC
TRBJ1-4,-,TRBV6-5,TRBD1,CASSYSRYSQGVTF,TGTGCCAGCAGTTACTCACGCTATTCACAGGGGGTAACTTTT
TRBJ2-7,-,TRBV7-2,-,CASSFEPYRGGSYEQYF,TGTGCCAGCAGCTTCGAACCGTACAGGGGGGGTTCCTACGAGCAGTACTTC
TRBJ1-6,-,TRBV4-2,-,CASSQEAKNNSPLHF,TGTGCCAGCAGCCAAGAGGCCAAAAATAATTCACCCCTCCACTTT